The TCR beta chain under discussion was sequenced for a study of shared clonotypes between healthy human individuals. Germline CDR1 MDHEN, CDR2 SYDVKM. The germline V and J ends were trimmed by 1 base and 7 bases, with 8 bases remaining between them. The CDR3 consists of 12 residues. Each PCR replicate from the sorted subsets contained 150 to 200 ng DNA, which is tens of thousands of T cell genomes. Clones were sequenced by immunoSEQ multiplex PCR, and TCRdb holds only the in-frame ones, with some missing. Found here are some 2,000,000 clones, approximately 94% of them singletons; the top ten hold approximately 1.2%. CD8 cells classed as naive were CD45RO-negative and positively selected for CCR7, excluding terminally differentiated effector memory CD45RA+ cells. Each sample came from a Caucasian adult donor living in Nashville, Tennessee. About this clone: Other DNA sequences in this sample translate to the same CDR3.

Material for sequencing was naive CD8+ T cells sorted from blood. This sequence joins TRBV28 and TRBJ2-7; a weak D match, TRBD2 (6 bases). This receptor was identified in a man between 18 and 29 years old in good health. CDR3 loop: CASSLSGVEQYF. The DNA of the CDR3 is TGTGCCAGCAGTTTATCGGGGGTGGAGCAGTACTTC. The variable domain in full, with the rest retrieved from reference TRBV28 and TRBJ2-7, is DVKVTQSSRYLVKRTGEKVFLECVQDMDHENMFWYRQDPGLGLRLIYFSYDVKMKEKGDIPEGYSVSREKKERFSLILESASTNQTSMYLCASSLSGVEQYFGPGTRLTVT.